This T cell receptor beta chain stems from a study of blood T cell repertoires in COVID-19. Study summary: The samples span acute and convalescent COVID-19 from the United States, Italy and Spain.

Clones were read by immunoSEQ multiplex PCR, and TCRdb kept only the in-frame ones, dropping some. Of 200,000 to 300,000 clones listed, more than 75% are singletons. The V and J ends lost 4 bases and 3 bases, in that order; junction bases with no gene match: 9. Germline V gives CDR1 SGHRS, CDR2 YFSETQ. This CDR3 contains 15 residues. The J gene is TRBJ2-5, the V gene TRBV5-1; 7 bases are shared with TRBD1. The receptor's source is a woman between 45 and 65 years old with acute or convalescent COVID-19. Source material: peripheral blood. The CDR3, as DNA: TGCGCCAGCAGCCGCGACCCGGGACAGAAAGAGACCCAGTACTTC. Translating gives CASSRDPGQKETQYF.